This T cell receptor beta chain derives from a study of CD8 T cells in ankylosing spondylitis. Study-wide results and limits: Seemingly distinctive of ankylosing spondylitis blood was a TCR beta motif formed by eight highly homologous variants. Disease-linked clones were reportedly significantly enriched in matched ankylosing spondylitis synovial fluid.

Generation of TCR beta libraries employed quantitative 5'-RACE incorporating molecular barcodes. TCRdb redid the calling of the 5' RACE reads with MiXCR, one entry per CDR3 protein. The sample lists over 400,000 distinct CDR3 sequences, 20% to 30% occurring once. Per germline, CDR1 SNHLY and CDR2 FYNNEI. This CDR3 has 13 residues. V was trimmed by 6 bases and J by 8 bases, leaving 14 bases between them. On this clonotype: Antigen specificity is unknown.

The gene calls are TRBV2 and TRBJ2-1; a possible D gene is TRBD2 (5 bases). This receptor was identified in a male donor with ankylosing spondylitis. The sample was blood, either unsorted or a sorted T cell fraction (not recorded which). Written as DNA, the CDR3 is TGTGCCAGCAGCCCTAATACTAGTGATGAGCAGTTCTTC. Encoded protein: CASSPNTSDEQFF. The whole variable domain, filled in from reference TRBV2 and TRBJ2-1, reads EPEVTQTPSHQVTQMGQEVILRCVPISNHLYFYWYRQILGQKVEFLVSFYNNEISEKSEIFDDQFSVERPDGSNFTLKIRSTKLEDSAMYFCASSPNTSDEQFFGPGTRLTVL.